This T cell receptor beta chain is drawn from a study of blood T cells in healthy people across ages. Study-level findings and limits: Higher diversity, along with more naive CD4+ cells, distinguished long-lived donors from aged donors. Any conclusive comparison of naive versus antigen-experienced cells was prevented by using unsorted PBMCs.

As regards this clonotype: Antigen: not known.

Donors ranged from about 6 to 95 years old and were healthy Caucasians in Russia. Each sample used at least 6 million PBMCs. The CDR3 has 15 residues. J lost 4 bases, V lost 5 bases, and 9 bases had no gene match. Sample-barcoded 5' priming and a J-beta primer mix drove a second PCR of about 6 to 12 cycles. TCRdb redid the calling of the 5' RACE reads with MiXCR, one entry per CDR3 protein. Of some 710,000 distinct CDR3 sequences listed, around half are singletons. J is TRBJ2-7 and V is TRBV12-3 or TRBV12-4, with TRBD1 matching over 9 bases. Specimen: blood. This sequence originates from a man older than 75 in good health. The DNA for the CDR3 is TGTGCCAGCAGTCCACCCGGGACAGGGAGATACGAGCAGTACTTC. Protein sequence: CASSPPGTGRYEQYF.